This TCR beta chain was identified during a study of regulatory T cells in long-lasting Graves disease. General observations from the study: In persistent patients, shared public clonotypes (around 2,600) outnumbered those in new patients (around 1,000).

Time point described: newly diagnosed GD, antithyroid drugs for less than 3 months. The TCR library was made from RNA extracted from PBMCs. With iRepertoire HTBI primers and Arm-PCR of CDR3 regions, TCR beta libraries were built. TCRdb redid the calling of the multiplex PCR reads with MiXCR, one entry per CDR3 protein. The sample contains 360,000 or so distinct CDR3 sequences, around 15% of which appear only once. About this clonotype itself: No antigen is known for it.

These data also featured in a second study, about T cells in Graves' hyperthyroidism and ophthalmopathy.

This clonotype was sampled from a woman aged 18 to 35 with Graves disease. Material: peripheral blood mononuclear cells (PBMCs), obtained at new diagnosis, from a patient treated with antithyroid drugs.

CDR3 nucleotides: TGTGCCAGCAGGGGGACAGGGATAAATTCACCCCTCCACTTT. It yields the protein CASRGTGINSPLHF. This chain connects TRBV2 to TRBJ1-6, with TRBD1 identical over 9 bases. This CDR3 is built from 14 residues. Germline-derived CDR1 and CDR2 are SNHLY and FYNNEI. The J segment lost 7 bases and the V segment lost 6 bases, leaving 4 bases of the junction unmatched.